This T cell receptor beta chain emerged from a study of blood T cell repertoires in COVID-19 (TCRdb year 2020). With respect to the entire study: The collaborator samples originated in the United States, Italy and Spain and spanned the acute and convalescent phases of COVID-19. The material from the prospective study consisted of cDNA or gDNA derived from T cells, B-cell-depleted T cells, or PBMCs. Subjects who had been exposed to COVID-19, were actively infected with it, or had recovered from it provided the deeply sampled blood TCRbeta repertoires that made up the dataset. A freely available public database, intended as a resource for researchers studying the immune response to SARS-CoV-2, is where the repertoires were released. Samples were obtained from the ongoing ImmuneRACE study (first 160 participants) and from about 1,300 subjects provided by 6 global collaborators. A de-identified subject ID, COVID-19 status, age in years and sex were almost always included in the sample metadata. Where available, HLA class I and class II types were obtained from metadata supplied by the sample provider rather than from assay-based typing.

The immunoSEQ Assay, a bias-controlled multiplex PCR, was used to amplify TCRbeta CDR3 regions from genomic DNA. Per the source publication's procedure: Within the assay, amplification of reference gene primers was used to estimate how many nucleated cells each sample contained. To quantify the absolute abundance of each unique TCRbeta CDR3 rearrangement, sequence reads were collapsed and filtered. For each sample, productive Simpson clonality was calculated as the square root of Simpson's diversity index across productive rearrangements. The source is immuneACCESS, and TCRdb retained only in-frame sequences with V and J called. Part of the clones is not carried over; for the studies checked, unresolved V genes explain less than half of this, and the remainder is unexplained. V and J calls and clone size are those listed in that table; D and trimming were worked out from the DNA. The sample yields more than 100,000 clones; about four fifths were counted once. The ten most abundant clones make up 1.4% to 1.5% of the sample.

The collaborating institutions used their own protocols to collect whole blood in K2EDTA tubes. For TCRbeta analysis, collaborators shipped samples in one of three forms: frozen whole blood, isolated PBMCs, or DNA extracted from either of those sample types. Overall results and qualifications from the work: How much clinical and demographic metadata was included differed by source and by participant, and the metadata was provided uncurated.

A word on this clone: Its antigen remains undetermined. There are no base qualities to consult, and no much larger clone falls within one base.

The sequenced sample consisted of peripheral blood. This clonotype was obtained from a man aged 55 to 70 with acute or convalescent COVID-19.

The DNA sequence is as follows: TGCGCCAGCAGCGTGCGGACAGGGGCATCCTCCTACGAGCAGTACTTC. It encodes CASSVRTGASSYEQYF. The sequence links TRBV5-1 to TRBJ2-7; 9 bases in the middle match TRBD1. The CDR3 spans 16 residues, from the cysteine through the phenylalanine. Of all the DNA, just the CDR3 is kept, 48 bases in frame from base 1. The germline V end is reduced by 4 bases and the J end by 0 bases; junction bases left unmatched: 8. The germline V gene supplies CDR1 SGHRS and CDR2 YFSETQ.